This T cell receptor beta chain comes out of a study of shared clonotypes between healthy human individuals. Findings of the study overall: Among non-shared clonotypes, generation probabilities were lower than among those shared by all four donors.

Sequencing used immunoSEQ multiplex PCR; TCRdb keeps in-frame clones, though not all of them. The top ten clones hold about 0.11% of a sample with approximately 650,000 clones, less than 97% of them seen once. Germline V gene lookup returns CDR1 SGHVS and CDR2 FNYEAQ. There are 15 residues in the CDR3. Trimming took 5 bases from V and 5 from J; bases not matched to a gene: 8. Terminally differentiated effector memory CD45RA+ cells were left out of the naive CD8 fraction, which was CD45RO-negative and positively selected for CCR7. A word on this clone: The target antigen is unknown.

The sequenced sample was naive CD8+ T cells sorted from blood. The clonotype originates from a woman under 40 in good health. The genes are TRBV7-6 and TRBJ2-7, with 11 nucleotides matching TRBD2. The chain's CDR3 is CASSMTGLAAHEQYF. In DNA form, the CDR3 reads TGTGCCAGCAGCATGACGGGACTAGCGGCTCACGAGCAGTACTTC.